Each of the 14 T cell receptor beta chains below was sequenced from the same sample in a study of blood T cell repertoires in COVID-19. Sequenced by immunoSEQ multiplex PCR; TCRdb stores in-frame clones only, minus some. The sample holds some 370,000 clones; 90% are singletons and the top ten take approximately 7%. Specimen: peripheral blood. The origin of the receptors is a man between 18 and 35 years old with active or convalescent COVID-19.

This clone came up once. The rearrangement uses TRBV6-5 and TRBJ1-1; D is perhaps TRBD1 (5 bases). The CDR3 contains 14 residues. V dropped 11 bases and J dropped 4 bases, with 20 bases sitting between them. Per germline, CDR1 MNHEY and CDR2 SVGAGI. The CDR3: CASYLGAAVTEAFF. The CDR3 DNA is TGTGCCTCATACCTTGGGGCTGCGGTCACTGAAGCTTTCTTT.

The V and J genes are TRBV9 and TRBJ2-5; 11 bases are shared with TRBD2. Germline V gene lookup returns CDR1 SGDLS and CDR2 YYNGEE. This CDR3 has 16 residues. V lost 0 bases to trimming and J lost 1 base; unmatched junction nucleotides: 2. Written as DNA, the CDR3 is TGTGCCAGCAGCGTAGTTACTAGCGGGGGCCAAGAGACCCAGTACTTC. It specifies CASSVVTSGGQETQYF.

The chain couples TRBV7-3 to TRBJ1-2, with 7 bases identical to TRBD1. This CDR3 contains 17 residues. V was clipped by 4 bases and J by 0 bases; unmatched bases: 11. Germline-derived CDR1 and CDR2 are SGHTA and FQGTGA. The CDR3 sequence: CASSSPPGQPANYGYTF. The CDR3 nucleotides read TGTGCCAGCAGCTCCCCTCCGGGACAGCCGGCTAACTATGGCTACACCTTC.

The chain uses TRBV5-1 and TRBJ1-1, with 7 bases lining up with TRBD1. Germline CDR1 SGHRS, CDR2 YFSETQ. CDR3 length: 15 residues. V lost 0 bases and J lost 5; bases outside the gene matches: 7. The CDR3 sequence is CASSLEVTGRTEAFF. CDR3 sequence (DNA): TGCGCCAGCAGCTTGGAGGTGACAGGGAGGACTGAAGCTTTCTTT.

The genes are TRBV24-1 and TRBJ1-1; no firm D call. Between the trimmed V and J ends, which lost 2 bases and 0 bases, there was a span of 3 bases. The V gene's germline CDR1 is KGHDR and CDR2 SFDVKD. The CDR3 has 13 residues. The CDR3 coding sequence is TGTGCCACCAGTGATTCATTGAACACTGAAGCTTTCTTT. This gives the protein CATSDSLNTEAFF.

The rearrangement uses TRBV3-1 (or the pseudogene TRBV3-2) and TRBJ2-1; tentatively, D is TRBD2 (6 bases). Deletions cut 3 bases from V and 0 bases from J, with 21 bases between. CDR1 LGHDT and CDR2 YNNKEL come from the germline V gene (reference sequence). The CDR3 loop spans 19 amino acids. The DNA of the CDR3 is TGTGCCAGCAGCCATCCACCGGGACTCGAGACCAGCTCCTACAATGAGCAGTTCTTC. It specifies CASSHPPGLETSSYNEQFF.

This clone was observed a handful of times. At the DNA level, this CDR3 is encoded by other sequences in the same sample as well. The chain is built from TRBV28 and TRBJ1-5; TRBD1 matches 9 bases. Germline V CDR1 and CDR2: MDHEN, SYDVKM. The CDR3 runs to 14 residues. Trimming removed 6 bases from V and 4 bases from J; junction bases left unmatched: 4. Here the CDR3 DNA reads TGTGCCAGCAGCCGTGGACAGGGGAATCAGCCCCAGCATTTT. This encodes CASSRGQGNQPQHF.

J is TRBJ1-5 and V is TRBV27; maybe TRBD1 (6 bases). Per the germline V gene, CDR1 is MNHEY and CDR2 is SMNVEV (reference sequence). The CDR3 sequence is 13 residues long. V shed 4 bases and J shed 7 bases, with 11 bases lying between them. The CDR3 DNA is TGTGCCAGCAGTTCAGGACAGACGCAGCCCCAGCATTTT. This sequence encodes CASSSGQTQPQHF.

This chain uses TRBV29-1 with TRBJ2-1; TRBD2 aligns across 7 bases. Per germline, CDR1 SQVTM and CDR2 ANQGSEA. V lost 4 bases, J lost 5 bases, and 8 bases stayed unmatched. There are 14 residues in the CDR3. CDR3 amino acids: CSVGASGVNNEQFF. The CDR3 coding sequence is TGCAGCGTTGGGGCTAGCGGAGTCAACAATGAGCAGTTCTTC.

Only one count was recorded for this clone. V gene TRBV28 combines with J gene TRBJ2-7; 7 nucleotides agree with TRBD1. The CDR3 covers 13 residues. The germline V gene has CDR1 MDHEN and CDR2 SYDVKM. V lost 2 bases to trimming and J lost 6 bases; unmatched junction nucleotides: 4. CDR3 loop: CASSLGTDSEQYF. CDR3 DNA: TGTGCCAGCAGTTTAGGGACAGACTCCGAGCAGTACTTC.

The chain employs TRBV19 and TRBJ2-3; weak D call: TRBD2 (6 bases). The CDR3 loop spans 13 amino acids. Germline-derived CDR1 and CDR2 are LNHDA and SQIVND (reference sequence). Between the trimmed V and J ends, which lost 5 bases and 4 bases, there was a span of 10 bases. The CDR3 region has the DNA TGTGCCAGTAGTGCGGGAAACGCAGATACGCAGTATTTT. This codes for CASSAGNADTQYF.

This chain joins TRBV7-2 and TRBJ1-6; 7 bases are a match to TRBD1. Germline trimming cut 5 bases from V and 7 bases from J; bases unmatched to any gene: 5. The CDR3 is 14 residues long. The germline CDR1 and CDR2 sequences are SGHTA and FQGNSA. The DNA of the CDR3 is TGTGCCAGCAGCCGCCAGGGGGGCAATTCACCCCTCCACTTT. As protein: CASSRQGGNSPLHF.

The chain links TRBV28 to TRBJ2-2; D perhaps matches TRBD1 (6 bases). CDR1 and CDR2 (germline): MDHEN, SYDVKM. The CDR3 is 17 residues long. V was trimmed by 4 bases and J by 4 bases, leaving 19 bases between them. CDR3 DNA: TGTGCCAGCAGTTACGGCAGGGGATCCCTGGGCACCGGGGAGCTGTTTTTT. This translates into CASSYGRGSLGTGELFF.

J is TRBJ2-1 and V is TRBV28, with a possible D match to TRBD1 (6 bases). CDR3 size: 12 residues. Germline assignment: CDR1 MDHEN and CDR2 SYDVKM. The germline V and J ends were trimmed by 10 bases and 5 bases, with 12 bases remaining between them. The CDR3 spells CATGTYNNEQFF. Here the CDR3 DNA reads TGTGCCACCGGGACATACAACAATGAGCAGTTCTTC. The entire variable domain, with the rest obtained from reference TRBV28 and TRBJ2-1, is as follows: DVKVTQSSRYLVKRTGEKVFLECVQDMDHENMFWYRQDPGLGLRLIYFSYDVKMKEKGDIPEGYSVSREKKERFSLILESASTNQTSMYLCATGTYNNEQFFGPGTRLTVL.